The 29 T cell receptor beta chains in this list originate from one sample, sequenced in a study of blood T cell repertoires in COVID-19. The table came from immunoSEQ multiplex PCR; TCRdb's copy has only in-frame clones and leaves some out. The data show about 84,000 clones, about 88% seen once. The material sequenced was peripheral blood. Every receptor here comes from a man older than 75 with active or convalescent COVID-19.

The rearrangement uses TRBV18 and TRBJ2-1, with 8 bases aligning to TRBD2. Germline values: CDR1 KGHSH, CDR2 LQKENI. V dropped 0 bases and J dropped 2; count of bases not matched to a gene: 3. This CDR3 contains 16 residues. The CDR3 nucleotides read TGTGCCAGCTCACCACCGTCGGGAGGGGCCTACAATGAGCAGTTCTTC. Translating it yields CASSPPSGGAYNEQFF.

V usage is TRBV25-1 and J usage is TRBJ1-2; TRBD1 matches at 8 bases. J was trimmed by 4 bases and V by 6 bases; bases with no gene match: 7. CDR1 and CDR2 (germline): MGHDK, SYGVNS. The CDR3 extends over 14 amino acids. CDR3 in amino acids: CASRQTGAGYGYTF. CDR3 bases: TGTGCCAGCAGACAGACAGGGGCCGGCTATGGCTACACCTTC.

The chain uses TRBV7-3 and TRBJ2-1; D possibly corresponds to TRBD2 (6 bases). With 1 base removed from V and 6 bases from J, the gap between germline ends came to 13 bases. This CDR3 region has 15 residues. The germline gives CDR1 SGHTA, CDR2 FQGTGA. CDR3 loop: CASSLSGGRSNEQFF. In nucleotides, the CDR3 is TGTGCCAGCAGCTTAAGTGGTGGGAGGAGCAATGAGCAGTTCTTC.

This chain joins TRBV18 and TRBJ2-1, with 7 bases matching TRBD2. Trimming took 8 bases from V and 4 from J; bases not matched to a gene: 11. CDR1 and CDR2 (germline): KGHSH, LQKENI. The CDR3 sequence is 15 residues long. This CDR3 reads CASVPGRGGYNEQFF. The DNA of the CDR3 is TGTGCCAGCGTCCCGGGGAGGGGCGGTTACAATGAGCAGTTCTTC.

This clone was observed once. The chain recombines TRBV2 with TRBJ2-5; tentative D call: TRBD2 (6 bases). Trimming took 6 bases from V and 5 from J, leaving 13 bases between them. The CDR3 totals 13 residues. Germline V gene sequence: CDR1 SNHLY, CDR2 FYNNEI. The CDR3 here is CASRSAGLETQYF. As DNA, the CDR3 is TGTGCCAGCAGGAGTGCGGGGTTGGAGACCCAGTACTTC.

The chain employs TRBV5-6 and TRBJ2-7; TRBD2 aligns across 10 bases. The length of the CDR3 is 15 residues. Germline V gene sequence: CDR1 SGHDT, CDR2 YYEEEE. Germline trimming cut 4 bases from V and 4 bases from J; bases unmatched to any gene: 8. CDR3 sequence reads: CASSASSGSVYEQYF. CDR3 nucleotides: TGTGCCAGCAGCGCCTCTAGCGGGAGTGTATACGAGCAGTACTTC.

The chain carries TRBV6-2 or TRBV6-3 and TRBJ2-7; no firm D call. Germline V CDR1 and CDR2: MNHEY, SVGEGT. The V end was cut by 4 bases, the J end by 3 bases, with 4 bases between. CDR3 length equals 11 residues. The CDR3 is CASSSFYEQYF. DNA for the CDR3: TGTGCCAGCAGTTCATTCTACGAGCAGTACTTC.

V gene TRBV6-2 or TRBV6-3 combines with J gene TRBJ1-5; D is undetermined. This CDR3 comprises 15 residues. Trimming shortened V by 2 bases and J by 7 bases, and 15 bases separated the two germline ends. Germline CDR1 MNHEY, CDR2 SVGEGT. The chain's CDR3 is CASSYPIGRGQPQHF. CDR3 bases: TGTGCCAGCAGTTACCCAATTGGGCGTGGGCAGCCCCAGCATTTT.

The genes are TRBV11-2 and TRBJ2-7; D possibly corresponds to TRBD2 (6 bases). CDR1 is SGHAT and CDR2 is FQNNGV in the germline V gene. CDR3 length: 16 amino acids. The V end lost 5 bases, the J end lost 0 bases, and 17 bases lay between the germline ends. The chain's CDR3 is CASSLRMAGSSYEQYF. The CDR3 DNA reads as TGTGCCAGCAGCCTAAGGATGGCGGGGAGCTCCTACGAGCAGTACTTC.

The J gene is TRBJ2-2, the V gene TRBV4-1, with no clear D. Germline loops: CDR1 MGHRA, CDR2 YSYEKL. Deletions cut 2 bases from V and 7 bases from J, with 2 bases between. The CDR3 runs to 11 residues. This CDR3 is CASSQLGELFF. CDR3 nucleotides: TGCGCCAGCAGCCAACTCGGGGAGCTGTTTTTT.

V is TRBV30 and J is TRBJ1-3; D gene uncertain. The germline V and J ends were trimmed by 1 base and 0 bases, with 7 bases remaining between them. Germline V gene sequence: CDR1 GTSNPN, CDR2 SVGIG (reference sequence). This CDR3 spans 14 amino acids. CDR3 sequence (DNA): TGTGCCTGGAGTGCGGGGAGCTCTGGAAACACCATATATTTT. Translation: CAWSAGSSGNTIYF.

V usage is TRBV19 and J usage is TRBJ1-1; no reliable D call. With 5 bases removed from V and 4 bases from J, the gap between germline ends came to 11 bases. The CDR3 totals 13 residues. The germline CDR1 and CDR2 sequences are LNHDA and SQIVND (reference sequence). Here the CDR3 reads CASSPLGATEAFF. The CDR3, as DNA: TGTGCCAGTAGTCCCCTAGGAGCCACTGAAGCTTTCTTT.

The rearrangement uses TRBV2 and TRBJ1-4; D not certain. V was shortened by 4 bases and J by 10 bases, with 16 bases between the two germline ends. Per the germline V gene, CDR1 is SNHLY and CDR2 is FYNNEI. CDR3 length: 14 amino acids. CDR3: CASSVVREGVKLFF. In nucleotides, the CDR3 is TGTGCCAGCAGTGTGGTTCGGGAGGGTGTAAAACTGTTTTTT.

This clone has a single count. The V call is TRBV5-6, the J call TRBJ2-7; 9 bases are a match to TRBD1. This CDR3 spans 17 amino acids. J was trimmed by 3 bases and V by 5 bases; bases with no gene match: 15. Germline CDR1 and CDR2: SGHDT and YYEEEE. In DNA form, the CDR3 reads TGTGCCAGCAGGGACTTGAGTGGGACAGGGCTATACTACGAGCAGTACTTC. Translated, it gives CASRDLSGTGLYYEQYF.

The chain has TRBV4-2 and TRBJ1-4; unclear D gene. The CDR3 covers 16 residues. The V and J ends lost 2 bases and 4 bases respectively, with 14 bases between them. CDR1 and CDR2 from the germline V gene are LGHNA and YNFKEQ. The CDR3 DNA is TGTGCCAGCAGCCAATCAGGAGGCAGAAATAATGAAAAACTGTTTTTT. This sequence encodes CASSQSGGRNNEKLFF.

V is TRBV24-1 and J is TRBJ2-1; TRBD2 aligns across 9 bases. This CDR3 is built from 17 residues. V lost 4 bases, J lost 12 bases, and 18 bases stayed unmatched. Germline V gene lookup returns CDR1 KGHDR and CDR2 SFDVKD. The CDR3 sequence: CATSEAGGRALDDGQFF. CDR3 sequence (DNA): TGTGCCACCAGTGAAGCAGGCGGGAGGGCCTTGGATGACGGGCAGTTCTTC.

The sample holds one count of this clone. This chain joins TRBV9 and TRBJ2-7; 7 bases align to TRBD2. The CDR3 is 14 residues long. Germline trimming cut 2 bases from V and 2 bases from J; bases unmatched to any gene: 4. Germline CDR1 is SGDLS and CDR2 is YYNGEE. The CDR3 reads CASSVGRETYEQYF. The DNA of the CDR3 is TGTGCCAGCAGCGTCGGGCGGGAGACCTACGAGCAGTACTTC.

This clone has only a few counts. The V call is TRBV30, the J call TRBJ2-1; 9 bases line up with TRBD1. This CDR3 region has 14 residues. Germline V gene lookup returns CDR1 GTSNPN and CDR2 SVGIG (reference sequence). The V segment lost 2 bases and the J segment 7 bases; nucleotides outside the gene matches: 6. The CDR3 loop reads CAWSRGQGLNEQFF. DNA of the CDR3: TGTGCCTGGAGTCGGGGACAGGGACTTAATGAGCAGTTCTTC. The variable domain in full, with the rest retrieved from reference TRBV30 and TRBJ2-1, is SQTIHQWPATLVQPVGSPLSLECTVEGTSNPNLYWYRQAAGRGLQLLFYSVGIGQISSEVPQNLSASRPQDRQFILSSKKLLLSDSGFYLCAWSRGQGLNEQFFGPGTRLTVL.

The chain carries TRBV5-1 and TRBJ2-1, with D possibly TRBD2 on 6 matching bases. Germline CDR1 and CDR2: SGHRS and YFSETQ. Trimming cost V 5 bases and J 2 bases, with 14 bases left between them. The CDR3 loop spans 15 amino acids. CDR3 nucleotides: TGCGCCAGCAGGGAGGGGTCGGGAACCTACAATGAGCAGTTCTTC. It specifies CASREGSGTYNEQFF. The variable domain in full, completed from reference TRBV5-1 and TRBJ2-1, reads KAGVTQTPRYLIKTRGQQVTLSCSPISGHRSVSWYQQTPGQGLQFLFEYFSETQRNKGNFPGRFSGRQFSNSRSEMNVSTLELGDSALYLCASREGSGTYNEQFFGPGTRLTVL.

This sequence joins TRBV7-8 and TRBJ1-1; a possible D gene is TRBD1 (6 bases). Per the germline V gene, CDR1 is SGHVS and CDR2 is FQNEAQ. The CDR3 extends over 16 amino acids. Trimming shortened V by 1 base and J by 0 bases, and 12 bases separated the two germline ends. CDR3 DNA: TGTGCCAGCAGCTTAGAACAGGGACCAATGAACACTGAAGCTTTCTTT. As protein: CASSLEQGPMNTEAFF.

A note on this clone: One end of the junction is discordant with germline, which a read error may explain. This chain uses TRBV7-7 with TRBJ2-5; TRBD1 might be the D (6 bases). The CDR3 spans 14 residues. Germline V gene lookup returns CDR1 SSHAT and CDR2 FNYEAQ (reference sequence). The chain's CDR3 is CASSLVGDKETQYF. CDR3 in DNA: TGTGCTAGCAGCTTAGTGGGGGACAAAGAGACCCAGTACTTC. Full variable domain (rest looked up from reference TRBV7-7 and TRBJ2-5): GAGVSQSPRYKVTKRGQDVTLRCDPISSHATLYWYQQALGQGPEFLTYFNYEAQPDKSGLPSDRFSAERPEGSISTLTIQRTEQRDSAMYRCASSLVGDKETQYFGPGTRLLVL.

This chain uses TRBV9 with TRBJ2-2; 7 bases agree with TRBD1. J was trimmed by 6 bases and V by 7 bases; bases with no gene match: 6. The CDR3 covers 13 residues. Germline CDR1 reads SGDLS; CDR2 reads YYNGEE. This CDR3 reads CASAKQGSGELFF. For the CDR3, the DNA is TGTGCCAGCGCAAAACAGGGGTCCGGGGAGCTGTTTTTT.

The chain couples TRBV4-3 to TRBJ1-1, with 9 bases identical to TRBD1. The V gene's germline CDR1 is LGHNA and CDR2 YSLEER. This CDR3 has 14 amino acids. V shed 1 base, J shed 6 bases, and the junction held 3 bases outside the gene matches. The CDR3 protein is CASSQGQGESEAFF. The DNA of the CDR3 is TGCGCCAGCAGCCAAGGACAGGGGGAGTCTGAAGCTTTCTTT.

With regard to this clone: One junction end disagrees with the germline gene, perhaps due to a read error. The J gene is TRBJ2-1, the V gene TRBV7-7; D is possibly TRBD2 (6 bases). Germline V lookup: CDR1 SSHAT, CDR2 FNYEAQ (reference sequence). The CDR3 length is 16 residues. DNA of the CDR3: TGTGCTAGCAGCTTAGTATCCGGGAGATCTTCGGATGAGCAGTTCTTC. This encodes CASSLVSGRSSDEQFF.

This chain joins TRBV4-1 and TRBJ2-7; the D is unclear. The CDR3 contains 16 residues. The V gene's germline CDR1 is MGHRA and CDR2 YSYEKL. Trimming took 0 bases from V and 5 from J, leaving 17 bases between them. The CDR3: CASSQDPGRSWNEQYF. The CDR3 DNA is TGCGCCAGCAGCCAAGACCCAGGCAGGTCTTGGAACGAGCAGTACTTC.

The chain combines TRBV12-5 with TRBJ2-7, with D tentatively TRBD2 (5 bases). Germline V gene sequence: CDR1 LGHNT, CDR2 FRNRAP. Trimming stripped 3 bases from V and 6 bases from J, with 12 bases between. The CDR3 is 13 residues long. As DNA, the CDR3 is TGTGCTAGTGGTTTTACCCTAGAGGGCGAGCAGTACTTC. It encodes CASGFTLEGEQYF.

The chain is built from TRBV19 and TRBJ1-2; weak D call: TRBD1 (5 bases). The CDR3 loop spans 13 amino acids. Looked up from germline, CDR1 is LNHDA and CDR2 is SQIVND (reference sequence). V lost 3 bases to trimming and J lost 9 bases, with 14 bases between them. For the CDR3, the DNA is TGTGCCAGTAGTATGAGTAATAGGGGAAGCTACACCTTC. Residues: CASSMSNRGSYTF.

V gene TRBV12-3 or TRBV12-4 combines with J gene TRBJ1-1; D is unclear. Deletions cut 3 bases from V and 1 base from J, with 6 bases between. The CDR3 covers 13 residues. The CDR3 reads CASSFEPNTEAFF. For the CDR3, the DNA is TGTGCCAGCAGTTTTGAGCCGAACACTGAAGCTTTCTTT.

The chain is built from TRBV7-9 and TRBJ1-5; 10 bases agree with TRBD1. From germline, CDR1 is SEHNR and CDR2 FQNEAQ (reference sequence). This CDR3 has 14 residues. V shed 5 bases and J 5 bases; nucleotides not matched to a gene: 3. The CDR3 bases are TGTGCCAGCAGCCCCGGGACAGGGGATCAGCCCCAGCATTTT. Translation: CASSPGTGDQPQHF.